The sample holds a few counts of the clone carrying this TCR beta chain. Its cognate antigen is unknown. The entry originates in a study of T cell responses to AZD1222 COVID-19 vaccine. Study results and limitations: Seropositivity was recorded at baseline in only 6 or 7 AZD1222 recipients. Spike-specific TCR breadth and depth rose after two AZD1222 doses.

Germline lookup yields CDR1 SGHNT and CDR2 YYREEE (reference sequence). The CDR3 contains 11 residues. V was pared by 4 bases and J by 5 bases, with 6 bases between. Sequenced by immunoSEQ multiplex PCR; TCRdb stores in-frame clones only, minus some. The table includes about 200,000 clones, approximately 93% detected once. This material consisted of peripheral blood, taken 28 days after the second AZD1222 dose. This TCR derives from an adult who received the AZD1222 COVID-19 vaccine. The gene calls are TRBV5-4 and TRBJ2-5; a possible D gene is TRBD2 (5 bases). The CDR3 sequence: CASSPGETQYF. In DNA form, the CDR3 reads TGTGCCAGCAGCCCGGGGGAGACCCAGTACTTC.